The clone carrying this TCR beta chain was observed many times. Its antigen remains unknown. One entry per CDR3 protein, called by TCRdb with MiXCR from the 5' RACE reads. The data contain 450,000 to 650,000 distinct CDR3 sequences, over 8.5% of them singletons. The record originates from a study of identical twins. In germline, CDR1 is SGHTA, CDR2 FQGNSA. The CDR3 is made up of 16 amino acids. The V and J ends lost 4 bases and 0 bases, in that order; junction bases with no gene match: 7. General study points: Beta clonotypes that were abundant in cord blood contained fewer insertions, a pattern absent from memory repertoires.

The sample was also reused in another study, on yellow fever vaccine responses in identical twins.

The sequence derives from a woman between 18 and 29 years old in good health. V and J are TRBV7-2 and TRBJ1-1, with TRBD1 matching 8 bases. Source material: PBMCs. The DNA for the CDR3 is TGTGCCAGCAGCTCCGCCGGGACAGGTATGAACACTGAAGCTTTCTTT. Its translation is CASSSAGTGMNTEAFF.